These T cell receptor beta chains were read from a single sample in a study of blood T cells in healthy people across ages. TCRdb re-analysed the 5' RACE reads in MiXCR, keeping a single row per CDR3 protein. The sample has approximately 880,000 distinct CDR3 sequences; roughly 52% are singletons. Sequenced: blood. All receptors come from a man between 25 and 39 years old in good health. Both conserved end residues are part of each CDR3. Each record gives: clone size, J gene, D gene, V gene, CDR3 protein, CDR3 DNA. A D gene is named only where the DNA matches it firmly. Size tells how often a clone was seen (once, few, many) or the class of an expanded clone, and some rows leave it out.

NA TRBJ2-1 NA TRBV12-3/TRBV12-4 CASSIADSYNEQFF TGTGCCAGCAGTATCGCGGACTCCTACAATGAGCAGTTCTTC
once TRBJ2-7 TRBD1 TRBV6-1 CASRRGTGATSYGQYF TGTGCCAGCAGGAGGGGGACAGGGGCTACCTCCTACGGGCAGTACTTC
many TRBJ1-1 NA TRBV7-9 CASSTRGDLNTEAFF TGTGCCAGCAGCACCCGAGGGGACCTGAACACTGAAGCTTTCTTT
few TRBJ2-7 TRBD1 TRBV7-2 CASSLVAGQGAYEQYF TGTGCCAGCAGCTTAGTAGCCGGACAGGGCGCCTACGAGCAGTACTTC
NA TRBJ2-3 NA TRBV29-1 CSVVARTSTDTQYF TGCAGCGTTGTGGCTAGAACTAGCACAGATACGCAGTATTTT
NA TRBJ1-6 NA TRBV3-1 CASSLAVGDNSPLHF TGTGCCAGCAGCCTAGCCGTGGGGGATAATTCGCCCCTCCACTTT
NA TRBJ2-2 TRBD2 TRBV5-1 CASSISGGRTGELFF TGCGCCAGCAGCATTAGCGGGGGAAGAACCGGGGAGCTGTTTTTT
once TRBJ1-2 NA TRBV5-6 CASNLRQGDGYTF TGTGCTAGCAACTTGCGGCAGGGCGATGGCTACACCTTC
NA TRBJ2-7 NA TRBV5-1 CASSADQLNEQYF TGCGCCAGCAGCGCCGACCAACTAAATGAGCAGTACTTC
NA TRBJ2-1 TRBD2 TRBV27 CASRLAGGPFSSYNEQFF TGTGCCAGCAGACTAGCGGGGGGGCCTTTCAGTTCCTACAATGAGCAGTTCTTC
few TRBJ1-5 NA TRBV7-2 CASSLPDQPQHF TGTGCCAGCAGCTTACCCGATCAGCCCCAGCATTTT
few TRBJ1-1 TRBD1 TRBV25-1 CASSRPGQGGTEAFF TGTGCCAGCAGCCGCCCTGGACAGGGAGGAACTGAAGCTTTCTTT
NA TRBJ2-7 NA TRBV4-1 CASSQGSTLGSTYEQYF TGCGCCAGCAGCCAAGGTAGCACCCTAGGGAGTACCTACGAGCAGTACTTC
NA TRBJ2-5 NA TRBV12-3/TRBV12-4 CASSLGSGGHLETQYF TGTGCCAGCAGTTTGGGGTCGGGGGGCCACCTAGAGACCCAGTACTTC
few TRBJ1-5 NA TRBV20-1 CSAREIPGQPQHF TGCAGTGCTAGAGAAATCCCAGGGCAGCCCCAGCATTTT
NA TRBJ2-7 TRBD1 TRBV6-1 CASSETGGVYEQYF TGTGCCAGCAGTGAGACAGGGGGGGTCTACGAGCAGTACTTC
NA TRBJ2-5 TRBD2 TRBV12-3/TRBV12-4 CASSHLRQVGLARETQYF TGTGCCAGCAGCCACTTACGTCAAGTGGGACTAGCACGGGAGACCCAGTACTTC
once TRBJ2-3 TRBD1 TRBV4-1 CASSQGQGVVDTQYF TGCGCCAGTAGCCAGGGACAGGGGGTTGTAGATACGCAGTATTTT
NA TRBJ2-7 TRBD1 TRBV6-5 CASSLGQGDLYEQYF TGTGCCAGCAGCCTCGGACAGGGGGACCTTTACGAGCAGTACTTC
NA TRBJ1-2 NA TRBV9 CASSDPRRGGYTF TGTGCCAGCAGCGACCCCCGAAGGGGTGGCTACACCTTC
NA TRBJ2-1 TRBD1 TRBV6-5 CASRRTGGRVQFF TGTGCCAGCCGAAGGACAGGGGGTAGAGTTCAGTTCTTC
few TRBJ1-6 NA TRBV13 CASSSRGWNSPLHF TGTGCCAGCAGTTCCAGGGGATGGAATTCACCCCTCCACTTT
NA TRBJ2-1 TRBD2 TRBV7-2 CASSSLGGGAYNEQFF TGTGCCAGCAGCAGCCTGGGCGGGGGGGCTTACAATGAGCAGTTCTTC
NA TRBJ2-5 NA TRBV7-2 CASSLAASRETQYF TGTGCCAGCAGCTTAGCGGCATCTAGAGAGACCCAGTACTTC
NA TRBJ2-1 TRBD2 TRBV28 CATSSGLAHYNEQFF TGTGCCACCAGTTCCGGACTAGCCCACTACAATGAGCAGTTCTTC
NA TRBJ2-1 TRBD2 TRBV20-1 CSGGGGNEQFF TGCAGTGGCGGGGGTGGCAATGAGCAGTTCTTC
NA TRBJ2-1 TRBD2 TRBV12-3/TRBV12-4 CASSLDPSGGPGYGQFF TGTGCCAGCAGTTTAGATCCTAGCGGGGGGCCGGGGTATGGGCAGTTCTTC
few TRBJ2-1 NA TRBV15 CATSRDSATSDGYNEQFF TGTGCCACCAGCAGAGATAGTGCGACTAGTGACGGCTACAATGAGCAGTTCTTC
few TRBJ2-5 NA TRBV5-1 CASSSTATQETQYF TGCGCCAGCAGCTCGACGGCCACGCAAGAGACCCAGTACTTC
few TRBJ2-6 NA TRBV6-5 CASSFTSSGANVLTF TGTGCCAGCAGTTTTACTAGCTCTGGGGCCAACGTCCTGACTTTC
NA TRBJ1-4 TRBD1 TRBV5-1 CASSPAGTVNEKLFF TGCGCCAGCAGCCCAGCCGGGACAGTAAATGAAAAACTGTTTTTT
many TRBJ2-2 NA TRBV7-2 CASSLVWNTGELFF TGTGCCAGCAGCTTAGTCTGGAACACCGGGGAGCTGTTTTTT
few TRBJ2-7 TRBD1 TRBV6-4 CASSDKRTGNYEQYF TGTGCCAGCAGTGACAAGAGGACAGGCAATTACGAGCAGTACTTC
NA TRBJ2-1 NA TRBV12-3/TRBV12-4 CASSPGLEGEQFF TGTGCCAGCAGCCCCGGGCTAGAAGGTGAGCAGTTCTTC
NA TRBJ2-7 TRBD1 TRBV20-1 CSARVWDRGNEQYF TGCAGTGCTAGGGTTTGGGACAGGGGGAATGAGCAGTACTTC
few TRBJ1-4 NA TRBV4-2 CACSQDNRGSVKKLFF TGTGCCTGCAGCCAAGATAATCGGGGGAGCGTCAAAAAACTGTTTTTT